This T cell receptor (beta chain) emerged from a study of T cell responses to AZD1222 COVID-19 vaccine. General observations from the study: An increase in Spike-specific TCR breadth and depth was observed after two AZD1222 doses. Baseline serostatus was positive in only a handful of AZD1222 recipients. The donors showed a predominance of white British ancestry and of females, with possible underestimation of clonal diversity. Repertoire sampling happened only post peak T cell response.

A remark on this clone: The antigen is undetermined.

Data came from immunoSEQ multiplex PCR; TCRdb stores just in-frame clones and leaves some out. The table records about 96,000 clones, about 88% of them present only once. The sample here was peripheral blood, taken on day 0 of AZD1222 vaccination. The receptor was derived from an adult in good health.

The CDR3 bases are TGTGCCAGCAGCCGAGCGGGGGGCCCCACAGATACGCAGTATTTT. It translates to CASSRAGGPTDTQYF. V is TRBV4-2 and J is TRBJ2-3, with 9 bases matching TRBD2. The CDR3 spans 15 residues. With V trimmed by 4 bases and J by 2 bases, 4 bases remained unmatched. Looked up from germline, CDR1 is LGHNA and CDR2 is YNFKEQ.